The clone carrying this T cell receptor (beta chain) was found many times. The antigen remains unidentified. CVID subjects were neither ill nor on immunomodulatory or immunosuppressive medication at sampling. Equal genomic DNA amounts from CVID and control samples were sequenced. Method: immunoSEQ multiplex PCR; TCRdb's copy keeps in-frame clones and lacks some. The data show 25,000 to 30,000 clones, none appearing only once, with 29% held by the ten largest. The sample belongs to a study of T cell clonality in common variable immunodeficiency. Regarding the study as a whole: TCRbeta clonality was increased in CVID versus healthy controls. CVID subjects shared fewer TCRbeta clones than healthy controls did. In common variable immunodeficiency, TCR beta chains reportedly carried fewer deletions and N-nucleotide insertions.

The clonotype was recovered from a human donor with common variable immunodeficiency. Sequencing was done on a sample of peripheral blood mononuclear cells.

Incomplete CDR3 DNA: TGTGCCAGCAGCTTAGCCCCTAAGAACACTGAA. It codes for CASSLAPKNTE. The full CDR3 protein reads CASSLAPKNTEAFF. This chain uses TRBV7-8 with TRBJ1-1; no reliable D call. With the read ending 3 residues before the CDR3 end, the germline J gene is used to fill in that end. The CDR3 sequence is 14 residues long. Germline V gives CDR1 SGHVS, CDR2 FQNEAQ. With 0 bases removed from V and 1 base from J, the gap between germline ends came to 6 bases.